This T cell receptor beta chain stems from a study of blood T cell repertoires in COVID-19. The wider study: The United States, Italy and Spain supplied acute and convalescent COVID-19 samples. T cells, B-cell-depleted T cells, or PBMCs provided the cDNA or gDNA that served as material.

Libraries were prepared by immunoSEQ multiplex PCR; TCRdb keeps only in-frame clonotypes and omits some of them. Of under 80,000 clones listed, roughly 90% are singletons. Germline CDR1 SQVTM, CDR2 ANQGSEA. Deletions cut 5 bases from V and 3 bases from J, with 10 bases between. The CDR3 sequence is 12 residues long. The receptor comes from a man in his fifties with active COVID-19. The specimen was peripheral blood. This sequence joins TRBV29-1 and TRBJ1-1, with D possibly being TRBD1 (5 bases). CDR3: CSVSGGDTEAFF. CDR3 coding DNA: TGCAGCGTTTCGGGGGGAGACACTGAAGCTTTCTTT.